This T cell receptor (beta chain) originates from a study of blood T cell repertoires in COVID-19. This CDR3 region has 13 residues. V was clipped by 6 bases and J by 6 bases; unmatched bases: 8. Source study methods: Reference gene primer amplification yielded estimated nucleated cell counts. Assay: immunoSEQ multiplex PCR; the TCRdb copy retains only in-frame clones and omits some. The DNA was the basis for D and trimming; V, J and clone size are from that table. This table holds about 180,000 clones, about 80% found once. This clonotype originated in a human donor in a cohort sampled during active COVID-19. This chain joins TRBV12-3 or TRBV12-4 and TRBJ2-7, with 7 nucleotides matching TRBD1. Sequenced material: peripheral blood. CDR3 sequence (DNA): TGTGCCAGCAGGCCGGGACAGAGAGTCGAGCAGTACTTC. It specifies CASRPGQRVEQYF.